The rows below give T cell receptor beta chains drawn from one sample of a study of T cell repertoires in cytomegalovirus infection. TCRdb ran MiXCR on the reads and lists one entry per CDR3 protein. The sample carries about 260,000 distinct CDR3 sequences, 8% to 9.5% recorded once. Input material: PBMCs. These receptors all come from a human donor in good health (CMV status not recorded). Some clones in this sample may be carry-over from other donors' samples. CDR3s include the opening cysteine and the closing phenylalanine or tryptophan. Each record gives: J gene, V gene, clone size, D gene, CDR3 DNA, CDR3 protein. A D gene is named only where the DNA matches it firmly. Clone size is shown for a subset of rows, as once, few, many or a class of expanded clone.

J: TRBJ1-5; V: TRBV7-2; size: few; D: TRBD1; DNA: TGTGCCAGCAGCTCAACAGGGGTCCCCAATCAGCCCCAGCATTTT; CDR3: CASSSTGVPNQPQHF
J: TRBJ1-1; V: TRBV12-3/TRBV12-4; size: .; D: .; DNA: TGTGCCAGCAGGACAACAGGGCTAAACACTGAAGCTTTCTTT; CDR3: CASRTTGLNTEAFF
J: TRBJ2-2; V: TRBV7-9; size: many; D: .; DNA: TGTGCCAGCACGTGGATGGGCACCGGGGAGCTGTTTTTT; CDR3: CASTWMGTGELFF
J: TRBJ1-1; V: TRBV15; size: many; D: .; DNA: TGTGCCACCAGCCCTCTTAGTCAGGGCGCTGAAGCTTTCTTT; CDR3: CATSPLSQGAEAFF
J: TRBJ2-1; V: TRBV7-8; size: many; D: .; DNA: TGTGCCAGCAGCCCAGGGGACAACTTCAATGAGCAGTTCTTC; CDR3: CASSPGDNFNEQFF
J: TRBJ1-6; V: TRBV7-6; size: many; D: .; DNA: TGTGCCAGCAGCACTACACCCGCTTCACCCCTCCACTTT; CDR3: CASSTTPASPLHF
J: TRBJ1-1; V: TRBV25-1; size: many; D: TRBD1; DNA: TGTGCCAGCCGAACAGGGGTCACTGAAGCTTTCTTT; CDR3: CASRTGVTEAFF
J: TRBJ1-1; V: TRBV18; size: many; D: .; DNA: TGTGCCAGCTCACCTATTCTCGACAGGAACACTGAAGCTTTCTTT; CDR3: CASSPILDRNTEAFF
J: TRBJ1-1; V: TRBV20-1; size: .; D: .; DNA: TGCAGTGCTATAGGGGCAATGGGGACTGAAGCTTTCTTT; CDR3: CSAIGAMGTEAFF
J: TRBJ2-5; V: TRBV7-2; size: .; D: TRBD2; DNA: TGTGCCAGCAGCTTAGGGTCGCGGACTAGCGGAGCGACCCAGTACTTC; CDR3: CASSLGSRTSGATQYF
J: TRBJ2-1; V: TRBV7-2; size: few; D: TRBD2; DNA: TGTGCCAGCAGCGTTTCTAGAGCGGGGGGGAATAACAATGAGCAGTTCTTC; CDR3: CASSVSRAGGNNNEQFF
J: TRBJ1-6; V: TRBV12-3/TRBV12-4; size: .; D: TRBD1; DNA: TGTGCCAGCAGGCTTGGGACAGTAGATAATTCACCCCTCCACTTT; CDR3: CASRLGTVDNSPLHF
J: TRBJ1-2; V: TRBV7-6; size: .; D: .; DNA: TGTGCCAGCAGCGAACAGGGCCCTAGTGGCTACACCTTC; CDR3: CASSEQGPSGYTF
J: TRBJ2-7; V: TRBV7-2; size: many; D: .; DNA: TGTGCCAGCAGCTACGGGTGGGGTAGGACCTACGAGCAGTACTTC; CDR3: CASSYGWGRTYEQYF
J: TRBJ1-1; V: TRBV29-1; size: few; D: .; DNA: TGCAGCGTTGTCAGCGGGGTAGGAACTGAAGCTTTCTTT; CDR3: CSVVSGVGTEAFF
J: TRBJ2-3; V: TRBV7-8; size: .; D: .; DNA: TGTGCCAGCAGCTCCGCTTCGACGGTCAGCACAGATACGCAGTATTTT; CDR3: CASSSASTVSTDTQYF
J: TRBJ1-5; V: TRBV19; size: many; D: .; DNA: TGTGCCAGTAGTTCAGGGATCGACGGGGGATATAGCAATCAGCCCCAGCATTTT; CDR3: CASSSGIDGGYSNQPQHF
J: TRBJ1-2; V: TRBV29-1; size: many; D: TRBD1; DNA: TGCAGCGCGCCCCGGGACAGGGGGCCCCACACCTTC; CDR3: CSAPRDRGPHTF
J: TRBJ2-5; V: TRBV29-1; size: few; D: .; DNA: TGCAGCGTTGAAGTCAGCCCGGGGGAGACCCAGTACTTC; CDR3: CSVEVSPGETQYF
J: TRBJ2-1; V: TRBV7-9; size: many; D: .; DNA: TGTGCCAGCAGCCTCCCAGCCTCTGAGCAGTTCTTC; CDR3: CASSLPASEQFF
J: TRBJ2-7; V: TRBV7-2; size: few; D: TRBD2; DNA: TGTGCCAGCAGCTTCGGGGGGGTTTACGAGCAGTACTTC; CDR3: CASSFGGVYEQYF
J: TRBJ1-5; V: TRBV7-2; size: many; D: TRBD1; DNA: TGTGCCAGCAGCGATCGGACAGGGGGGGGCAATCAGCCCCAGCATTTT; CDR3: CASSDRTGGGNQPQHF
J: TRBJ1-2; V: TRBV19; size: once; D: .; DNA: TGTGCCAGTAGTATGGACAGAAGGCGCTACACCTTC; CDR3: CASSMDRRRYTF
J: TRBJ1-1; V: TRBV5-1; size: .; D: TRBD1; DNA: TGCGCCAGCAGCTTAGGACTGACAGGGTTTGAAGCTTTCTTT; CDR3: CASSLGLTGFEAFF
J: TRBJ2-1; V: TRBV20-1; size: .; D: .; DNA: TGCAGTGCTAGGGAAGGACTGCGCAATGAGCAGTTCTTC; CDR3: CSAREGLRNEQFF
J: TRBJ2-3; V: TRBV7-2; size: many; D: .; DNA: TGTGCCAGCAGCTTATGGGGGGCCACAGATACGCAGTATTTT; CDR3: CASSLWGATDTQYF
J: TRBJ2-2; V: TRBV24-1; size: many; D: .; DNA: TGTGCCACCAGTGATCCCCGCCAGGACGCTGCGAACACCGGGGAGCTGTTTTTT; CDR3: CATSDPRQDAANTGELFF
J: TRBJ2-5; V: TRBV7-8; size: many; D: TRBD2; DNA: TGTGCCAGCACCCCCGGGGGGAGGCAAGAGACCCAGTACTTC; CDR3: CASTPGGRQETQYF
J: TRBJ1-1; V: TRBV12-5; size: few; D: .; DNA: TGTGCTAGTGGTCCACCAGGGAATTTGAACACTGAAGCTTTCTTT; CDR3: CASGPPGNLNTEAFF
J: TRBJ2-5; V: TRBV10-3; size: many; D: .; DNA: TGTGCCATCAGTGAAGGGTACCAAGAGACCCAGTACTTC; CDR3: CAISEGYQETQYF
J: TRBJ2-1; V: TRBV2; size: .; D: .; DNA: TGTGCCAGCAGCTCCGGACAGTTGGGGTACAATGAGCAGTTCTTC; CDR3: CASSSGQLGYNEQFF
J: TRBJ1-2; V: TRBV7-2; size: .; D: TRBD1; DNA: TGTGCCAGCAGTCGAACGACAGGGGGCTACGGCTACACCTTC; CDR3: CASSRTTGGYGYTF
J: TRBJ2-6; V: TRBV4-2; size: few; D: .; DNA: TGTGCCAGCAGCCAAGAAATTTTAGGAGGATCTGGGGCCAACGTCCTGACTTTC; CDR3: CASSQEILGGSGANVLTF
J: TRBJ2-3; V: TRBV7-8; size: many; D: TRBD1; DNA: TGTGCCAGCAGGGACAGGGTAGATACGCAGTATTTT; CDR3: CASRDRVDTQYF
J: TRBJ2-5; V: TRBV7-2; size: many; D: TRBD2; DNA: TGTGCCAGCAGCCGGACTAGCGGAAATCAAAACTTC; CDR3: CASSRTSGNQNF
J: TRBJ2-7; V: TRBV6-6; size: many; D: TRBD1; DNA: TGTGCCAGCAGTTCTGGACAGGGGGAGTACTTC; CDR3: CASSSGQGEYF
J: TRBJ2-1; V: TRBV29-1; size: .; D: TRBD2; DNA: TGCAGCGTGGGTTGGGCGGGGGGGCGAAATGAGCAGTTCTTC; CDR3: CSVGWAGGRNEQFF
J: TRBJ2-1; V: TRBV7-2; size: many; D: .; DNA: TGTGCCAGCAGCTCCCGGCCGGTAGTGACGAATGAGCAGTTCTTC; CDR3: CASSSRPVVTNEQFF
J: TRBJ1-5; V: TRBV19; size: few; D: .; DNA: TGTGCCAGTAGTATGGCGGCAGGGCCGCAGCCCCAGCATTTT; CDR3: CASSMAAGPQPQHF
J: TRBJ2-3; V: TRBV7-7; size: many; D: .; DNA: TGTGCCAGCAGCCTATTCGGAGTCGCAGATACGCAGTATTTT; CDR3: CASSLFGVADTQYF
J: TRBJ2-7; V: TRBV11-3; size: many; D: .; DNA: TGTGCCAGCAGCTTAGGAGAGGGTTTTCCCGTATACGAGCAGTACTTC; CDR3: CASSLGEGFPVYEQYF
J: TRBJ2-3; V: TRBV6-2/TRBV6-3; size: .; D: .; DNA: TGTGCCAGCAGTAGCGGGCCACCAGGATCAGATACGCAGTATTTT; CDR3: CASSSGPPGSDTQYF